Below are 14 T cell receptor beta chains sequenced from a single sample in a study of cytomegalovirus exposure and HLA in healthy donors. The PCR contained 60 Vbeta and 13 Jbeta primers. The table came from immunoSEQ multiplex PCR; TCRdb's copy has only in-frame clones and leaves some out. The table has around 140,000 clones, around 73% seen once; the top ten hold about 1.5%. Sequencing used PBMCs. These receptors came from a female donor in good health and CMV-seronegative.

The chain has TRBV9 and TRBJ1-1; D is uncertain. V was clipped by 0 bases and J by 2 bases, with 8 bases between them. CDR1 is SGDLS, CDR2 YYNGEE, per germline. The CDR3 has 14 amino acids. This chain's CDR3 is CASSVGGANTEAFF. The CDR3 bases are TGTGCCAGCAGCGTAGGGGGAGCTAACACTGAAGCTTTCTTT. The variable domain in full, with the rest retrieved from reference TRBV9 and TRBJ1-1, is DSGVTQTPKHLITATGQRVTLRCSPRSGDLSVYWYQQSLDQGLQFLIQYYNGEERAKGNILERFSAQQFPDLHSELNLSSLELGDSALYFCASSVGGANTEAFFGQGTRLTVV.

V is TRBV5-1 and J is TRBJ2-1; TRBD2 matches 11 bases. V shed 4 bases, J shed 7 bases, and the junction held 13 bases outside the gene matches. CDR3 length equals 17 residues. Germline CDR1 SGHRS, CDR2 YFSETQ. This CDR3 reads CASSPSPTSGSINEQFF. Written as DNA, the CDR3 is TGCGCCAGCAGCCCATCTCCTACTAGCGGGAGTATAAATGAGCAGTTCTTC.

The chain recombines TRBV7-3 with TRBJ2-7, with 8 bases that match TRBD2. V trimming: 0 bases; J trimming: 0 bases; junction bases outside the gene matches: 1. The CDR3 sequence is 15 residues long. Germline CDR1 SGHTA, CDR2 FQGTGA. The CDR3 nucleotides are TGTGCCAGCAGCTTAACTGCGGGGGGCTCCTACGAGCAGTACTTC. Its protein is CASSLTAGGSYEQYF.

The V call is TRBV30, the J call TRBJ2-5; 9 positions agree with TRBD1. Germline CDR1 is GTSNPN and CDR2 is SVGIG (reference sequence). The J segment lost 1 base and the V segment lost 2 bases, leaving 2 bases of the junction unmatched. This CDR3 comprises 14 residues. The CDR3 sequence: CAWSSQGAQETQYF. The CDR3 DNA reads TGTGCCTGGAGTTCACAGGGGGCCCAAGAGACCCAGTACTTC.

In DNA, the CDR3 is TGTGCTGGCCGGGACAGGGGGGTTACTGGAAACACCATATATTTT. Translating gives CAGRDRGVTGNTIYF. The rearrangement joins TRBV30 to TRBJ1-3, with TRBD1 matching 11 bases. Germline-derived CDR1 and CDR2 are GTSNPN and SVGIG (reference sequence). The CDR3 is made up of 15 amino acids.

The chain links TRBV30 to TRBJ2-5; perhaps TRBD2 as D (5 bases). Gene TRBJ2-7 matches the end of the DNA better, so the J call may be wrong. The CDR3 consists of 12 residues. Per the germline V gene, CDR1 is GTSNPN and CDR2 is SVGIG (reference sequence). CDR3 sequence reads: CAWSARLYEQYF. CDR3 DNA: TGTGCCTGGAGTGCCCGACTATACGAGCAGTACTTC.

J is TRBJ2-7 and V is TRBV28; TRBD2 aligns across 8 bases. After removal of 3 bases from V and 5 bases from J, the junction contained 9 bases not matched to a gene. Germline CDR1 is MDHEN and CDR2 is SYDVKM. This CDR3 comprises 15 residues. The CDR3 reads CASSLRAGGRNEQYF. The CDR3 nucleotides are TGTGCCAGCAGTTTGAGGGCGGGAGGTCGCAACGAGCAGTACTTC.

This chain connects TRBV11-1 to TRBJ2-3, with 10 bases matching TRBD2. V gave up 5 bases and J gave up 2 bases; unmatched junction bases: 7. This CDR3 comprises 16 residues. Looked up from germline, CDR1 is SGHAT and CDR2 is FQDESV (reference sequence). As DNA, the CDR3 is TGTGCCAGCAGCCCAGCGCTAGCGGGAGCCACAGATACGCAGTATTTT. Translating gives CASSPALAGATDTQYF. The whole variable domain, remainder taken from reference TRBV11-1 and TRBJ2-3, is EAEVAQSPRYKITEKSQAVAFWCDPISGHATLYWYRQILGQGPELLVQFQDESVVDDSQLPKDRFSAERLKGVDSTLKIQPAELGDSAMYLCASSPALAGATDTQYFGPGTRLTVL.

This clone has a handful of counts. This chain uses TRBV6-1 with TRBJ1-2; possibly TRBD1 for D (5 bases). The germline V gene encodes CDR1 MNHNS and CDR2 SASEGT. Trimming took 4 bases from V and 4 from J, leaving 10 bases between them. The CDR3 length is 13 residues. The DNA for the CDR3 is TGTGCCAGCAGTGTCGGGGGATCCTATGGCTACACCTTC. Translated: CASSVGGSYGYTF.

CDR3 DNA: TGTGCCAGCAGCCTCGGGACTAGTATCTACAATGAGCAGTTCTTC. Its protein product is CASSLGTSIYNEQFF. The rearrangement links TRBV7-8 to TRBJ2-1; 8 bases align to TRBD2. Germline lookup yields CDR1 SGHVS and CDR2 FQNEAQ. The CDR3 has 15 amino acids. The junction had 6 bases not matched to a gene; V was cut back by 5 bases and J by 3 bases.

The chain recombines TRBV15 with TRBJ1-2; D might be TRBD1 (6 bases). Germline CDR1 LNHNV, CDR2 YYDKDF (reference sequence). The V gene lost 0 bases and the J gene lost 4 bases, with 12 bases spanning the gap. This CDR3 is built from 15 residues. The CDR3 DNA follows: TGTGCCACCAGCAGAGATGAGGCAGGGGCCTATGGCTACACCTTC. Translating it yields CATSRDEAGAYGYTF.

This CDR3 reads CASRGTAFQETQYF. CDR3 DNA: TGTGCCAGCAGGGGGACAGCCTTCCAAGAGACCCAGTACTTC. This chain uses TRBV27 with TRBJ2-5; TRBD1 matches at 7 bases. Germline loops: CDR1 MNHEY, CDR2 SMNVEV (reference sequence). The length of the CDR3 is 14 residues. Germline trimming cut 6 bases from V and 1 base from J; bases unmatched to any gene: 5.

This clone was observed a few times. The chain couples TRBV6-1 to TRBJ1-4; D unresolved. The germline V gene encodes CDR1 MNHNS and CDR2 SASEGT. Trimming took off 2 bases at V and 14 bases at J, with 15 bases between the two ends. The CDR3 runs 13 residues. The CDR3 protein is CASSEKGGRDLFF. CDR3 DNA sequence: TGTGCCAGCAGTGAAAAGGGTGGGAGAGATCTGTTTTTT.

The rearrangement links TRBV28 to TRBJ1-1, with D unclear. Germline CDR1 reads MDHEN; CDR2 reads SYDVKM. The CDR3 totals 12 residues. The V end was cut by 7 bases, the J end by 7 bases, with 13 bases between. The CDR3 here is CASIGRIFEAFF. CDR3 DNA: TGTGCCAGCATAGGCAGGATCTTTGAAGCTTTCTTT.